Below are 11 T cell receptor beta chains sequenced from a single sample in a study of blood T cell repertoires in COVID-19. TCRdb's copy holds only in-frame clones and misses some; the assay was immunoSEQ multiplex PCR. The sample records about 310,000 clones, 90% being singletons. What was sequenced was peripheral blood. The receptors come from a woman between 40 and 50 years old with COVID-19, enrolled during active disease.

This clone appeared a single time. The genes are TRBV25-1 and TRBJ2-7; D gene unclear. Per germline, CDR1 MGHDK and CDR2 SYGVNS. V lost 5 bases to trimming and J lost 0 bases, with 8 bases between them. This CDR3 spans 13 amino acids. The CDR3 spells CASSQESSYEQYF. DNA of the CDR3: TGTGCCAGCAGTCAAGAGAGCTCCTACGAGCAGTACTTC.

This chain uses TRBV4-3 with TRBJ2-1; 9 bases agree with TRBD1. V shed 0 bases and J 6 bases; nucleotides not matched to a gene: 9. The V gene's germline CDR1 is LGHNA and CDR2 YSLEER. The CDR3 is 17 amino acids. The CDR3 sequence: CASSQDPGDRASNEQFF. The CDR3 DNA reads TGCGCCAGCAGCCAAGATCCAGGGGACAGGGCCAGCAATGAGCAGTTCTTC.

V usage is TRBV5-1 and J usage is TRBJ2-1, with TRBD2 matching 8 bases. The V segment lost 1 base and the J segment 5 bases; nucleotides outside the gene matches: 2. CDR1 SGHRS and CDR2 YFSETQ come from the germline V gene. The length of the CDR3 is 14 residues. CDR3 sequence: CASSLTSGNNEQFF. The CDR3 DNA sequence: TGCGCCAGCAGCTTGACTAGCGGAAACAATGAGCAGTTCTTC. The full variable domain, completed using reference TRBV5-1 and TRBJ2-1, is KAGVTQTPRYLIKTRGQQVTLSCSPISGHRSVSWYQQTPGQGLQFLFEYFSETQRNKGNFPGRFSGRQFSNSRSEMNVSTLELGDSALYLCASSLTSGNNEQFFGPGTRLTVL.

Concerning this clone: This sample also contains other DNA sequences that code for the same CDR3. This rearrangement joins TRBV9 to TRBJ2-7; D possibly corresponds to TRBD2 (7 bases). The CDR3 has 15 residues. The germline V and J ends were trimmed by 0 bases and 3 bases, with 13 bases remaining between them. Germline V gene data show CDR1 as SGDLS and CDR2 as YYNGEE. The DNA of the CDR3 is TGTGCCAGCAGCGTAGGGGGGGGCAGCGGCTACGAGCAGTACTTC. This translates into CASSVGGGSGYEQYF.

This clone has only one observation. The gene calls are TRBV9 and TRBJ2-2; 7 nucleotides match TRBD1. J lost 7 bases, V lost 3 bases, and 15 bases had no gene match. Germline loops: CDR1 SGDLS, CDR2 YYNGEE. This CDR3 is built from 17 residues. The CDR3 nucleotides read TGTGCCAGCAGCGGTAACAGGGGTACTCTTCTGAGCGGGGAGCTGTTTTTT. Protein sequence: CASSGNRGTLLSGELFF.

J is TRBJ1-2 and V is TRBV28, with D possibly TRBD1 on 6 matching bases. Trimming took 3 bases from V and 7 from J, leaving 15 bases between them. Germline V CDR1 and CDR2: MDHEN, SYDVKM. The CDR3 totals 14 residues. CDR3 residues: CASSFSQAGVGYTF. DNA for the CDR3: TGTGCCAGCAGTTTTTCTCAGGCAGGGGTTGGCTACACCTTC.

The V and J genes are TRBV5-6 and TRBJ1-5; the D gene is possibly TRBD1 (5 bases). The CDR3 covers 15 residues. Trimming pared 0 bases from V and 3 bases from J, leaving 10 bases between. Germline values: CDR1 SGHDT, CDR2 YYEEEE. DNA of the CDR3: TGTGCCAGCAGCTTGGTGGGGGGAGACAATCAGCCCCAGCATTTT. Its translation is CASSLVGGDNQPQHF.

The chain joins TRBV18 to TRBJ1-6; D is unclear. Germline-derived CDR1 and CDR2 are KGHSH and LQKENI. The CDR3 runs 16 residues. Trimming left V 2 bases short and J 0 bases short, with 8 bases between. For the CDR3, the DNA is TGTGCCAGCTCACCAAATCCTAGCTCCTATAATTCACCCCTCCACTTT. It specifies CASSPNPSSYNSPLHF.

CDR3 bases: TGTGCCAGCAGCGTAGAAGGCGGATACACCGGGGAGCTGTTTTTT. This encodes CASSVEGGYTGELFF. The chain is built from TRBV9 and TRBJ2-2; D uncertain. CDR1 and CDR2 (germline): SGDLS, YYNGEE. There are 15 residues in the CDR3. V gave up 0 bases and J gave up 3 bases, with 9 bases separating them.

This clone appeared a few times. CDR3 protein: CASSYPRQGYHEQYF. CDR3 sequence (DNA): TGTGCCAGCAGTTACCCGAGACAGGGGTACCACGAGCAGTACTTC. The chain combines TRBV6-2 or TRBV6-3 with TRBJ2-7; 8 bases agree with TRBD1. Trimming cost V 2 bases and J 5 bases; bases outside gene matches: 8. This CDR3 comprises 15 residues. Germline CDR1 and CDR2: MNHEY and SVGEGT.

The chain employs TRBV12-3 or TRBV12-4 and TRBJ2-4; D possibly corresponds to TRBD2 (5 bases). The CDR3 has 13 amino acids. With 6 bases removed from V and 10 bases from J, the gap between germline ends came to 16 bases. CDR3 region: CASRSGPPGIQYF. The CDR3 coding sequence is TGTGCCAGCAGAAGTGGGCCTCCGGGGATTCAGTACTTC.